The entry below describes one T cell receptor beta chain. What it binds is unknown. This specimen comes from a study of T cell responses to AZD1222 COVID-19 vaccine. Study observations and caveats: Among vaccine-associated CD4 TCRs, coverage spanned spike, with dominance at 160-218 and 743-854. Mostly white British, mostly female donors; authors suggested clonal diversity may be underestimated.

Some clones are missing from TCRdb's copy, which holds only in-frame ones; the method was immunoSEQ multiplex PCR. Here the sample spans 70,000 or so clones, more than 65% being singletons. The CDR3 spans 13 residues. Trimming at V came to 11 bases and at J to 0 bases, leaving 4 bases not matched to a gene. CDR1 KGHDR and CDR2 SFDVKD come from the germline V gene. This material consisted of peripheral blood, taken on day 0 of MenACWY control vaccination. The receptor was derived from an adult in good health. V gene TRBV24-1 combines with J gene TRBJ2-7; 9 bases are shared with TRBD2. CDR3 sequence: CAKAAGGSYEQYF. CDR3 sequence (DNA): TGTGCCAAGGCAGCGGGGGGCTCCTACGAGCAGTACTTC.